There are many counts of the clone carrying this TCR beta chain. The antigen remains unidentified. Germline values: CDR1 SNHLY, CDR2 FYNNEI. This CDR3 is built from 14 residues. Deletions cut 0 bases from V and 9 bases from J, with 14 bases between. This entry comes from a study of breast tumors, draining lymph nodes, adjacent tissues. TCRdb used MiXCR to reprocess the multiplex PCR reads, holding one entry per CDR3 protein. Among nearly 200,000 distinct CDR3 sequences listed, around a third were seen once. The lymph nodes were axillary draining lymph nodes from breast cancer patients. Study-level results: Luminal-like breast cancer showed significantly greater tumor-nontumor repertoire similarity than basal-like breast cancer did. Data fit most tumor T cells coming from lymph node, expanding in tumor. Tumor TCR diversity was below lymph nodes but above nontumor tissue. Data only fit, rather than demonstrated, lymph node origin of most tumor T cells.

This sequence was found in a female donor with breast cancer. Some clones in this sample may be carry-over from other donors' samples. Input material: axillary lymph node tissue. The rearrangement links TRBV2 to TRBJ1-2; no reliable D call. CDR3 in amino acids: CASSEATGSGSYTF. Here the CDR3 DNA reads TGTGCCAGCAGTGAAGCGACTGGGAGTGGGAGCTACACCTTC.